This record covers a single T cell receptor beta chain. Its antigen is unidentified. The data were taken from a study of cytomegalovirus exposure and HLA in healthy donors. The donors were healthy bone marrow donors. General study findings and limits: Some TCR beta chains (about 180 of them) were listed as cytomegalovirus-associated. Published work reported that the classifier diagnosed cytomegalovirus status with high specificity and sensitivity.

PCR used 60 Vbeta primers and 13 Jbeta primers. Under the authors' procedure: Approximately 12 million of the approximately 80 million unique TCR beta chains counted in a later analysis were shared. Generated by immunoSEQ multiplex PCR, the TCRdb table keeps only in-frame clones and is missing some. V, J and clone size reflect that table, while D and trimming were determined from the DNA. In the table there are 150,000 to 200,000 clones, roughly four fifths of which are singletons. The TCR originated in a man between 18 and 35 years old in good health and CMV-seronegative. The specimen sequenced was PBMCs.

The CDR3 coding sequence is TGTGCCAGCAGTGAAATATTACGGGAGGGACTTTACGAGCAGTACTTC. It is translated as CASSEILREGLYEQYF. The chain joins TRBV2 to TRBJ2-7, with 8 bases identical to TRBD2. CDR1 is SNHLY, CDR2 FYNNEI, per germline. The CDR3 covers 16 residues. Trimming removed 2 bases from V and 4 bases from J; junction bases left unmatched: 10.